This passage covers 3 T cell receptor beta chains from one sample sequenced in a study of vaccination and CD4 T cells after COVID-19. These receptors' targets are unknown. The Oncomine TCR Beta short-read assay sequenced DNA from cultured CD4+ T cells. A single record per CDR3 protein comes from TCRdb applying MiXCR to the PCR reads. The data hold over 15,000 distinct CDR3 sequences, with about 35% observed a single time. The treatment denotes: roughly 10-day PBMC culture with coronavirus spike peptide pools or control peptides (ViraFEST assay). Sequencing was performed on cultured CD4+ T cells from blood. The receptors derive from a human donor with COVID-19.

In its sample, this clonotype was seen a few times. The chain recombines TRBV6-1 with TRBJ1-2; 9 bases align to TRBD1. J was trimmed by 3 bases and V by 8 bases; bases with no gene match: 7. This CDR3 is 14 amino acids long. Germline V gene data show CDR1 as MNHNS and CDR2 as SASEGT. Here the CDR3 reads CASAIRDRDYGYTF. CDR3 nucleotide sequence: TGTGCCAGCGCCATCCGGGACAGGGACTATGGCTACACCTTC.

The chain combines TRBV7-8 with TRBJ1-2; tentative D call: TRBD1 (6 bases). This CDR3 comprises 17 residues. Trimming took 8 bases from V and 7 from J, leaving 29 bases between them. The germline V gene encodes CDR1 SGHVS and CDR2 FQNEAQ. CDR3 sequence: CASGLITGKNGGAGYTF. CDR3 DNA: TGTGCCAGCGGCCTTATTACAGGGAAGAACGGAGGGGCTGGCTACACCTTC.

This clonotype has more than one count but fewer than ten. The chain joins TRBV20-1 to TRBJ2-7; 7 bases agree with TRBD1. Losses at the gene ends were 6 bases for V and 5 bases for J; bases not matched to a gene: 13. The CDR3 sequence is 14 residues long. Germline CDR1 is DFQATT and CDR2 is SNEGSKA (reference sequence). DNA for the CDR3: TGCAGTGCCCGCTTAAAGGGGGCCCGAGACGAGCAGTACTTC. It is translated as CSARLKGARDEQYF.